These 4 T cell receptor beta chains came from one sample sequenced in a study of cytomegalovirus exposure and HLA in healthy donors. Libraries were prepared by immunoSEQ multiplex PCR; TCRdb keeps only in-frame clonotypes and omits some of them. Among about 220,000 clones listed, approximately 80% were seen once. Material: PBMCs. The source is a woman younger than 45 in good health and CMV-seropositive.

This chain connects TRBV10-3 to TRBJ2-7; no clear D. CDR1 ENHRY and CDR2 SYGVKD come from the germline V gene. CDR3 length: 11 residues. V was pared by 3 bases and J by 4 bases, with 4 bases between. The CDR3 DNA sequence: TGTGCCATCAGTGACGAATACGAGCAGTACTTC. It encodes CAISDEYEQYF.

This chain connects TRBV19 to TRBJ1-1, with 7 positions matching TRBD1. Germline values: CDR1 LNHDA, CDR2 SQIVND (reference sequence). This CDR3 comprises 13 residues. V trimming: 5 bases; J trimming: 4 bases; junction bases outside the gene matches: 4. Here the CDR3 reads CASSEAGGTEAFF. In DNA, the CDR3 is TGTGCCAGTAGTGAGGCAGGGGGCACTGAAGCTTTCTTT.

The chain has TRBV10-1 and TRBJ1-1; no reliable D call. Germline CDR1 WNHNN, CDR2 SYGVQD (reference sequence). V was shortened by 0 bases and J by 3 bases, with 8 bases between the two germline ends. The CDR3 runs to 14 residues. CDR3 nucleotides: TGCGCCAGCAGTGAGTCGAGTGGGTACACTGAAGCTTTCTTT. Translated, it gives CASSESSGYTEAFF.

The gene calls are TRBV6-5 and TRBJ1-2, with D hard to call. This CDR3 is 15 amino acids long. Trimming took 0 bases from V and 6 from J, leaving 14 bases between them. Germline lookup yields CDR1 MNHEY and CDR2 SVGAGI. The CDR3 region is CASSYSGILEDGYTF. The CDR3 DNA sequence: TGTGCCAGCAGTTACTCGGGCATATTGGAGGATGGCTACACCTTC.